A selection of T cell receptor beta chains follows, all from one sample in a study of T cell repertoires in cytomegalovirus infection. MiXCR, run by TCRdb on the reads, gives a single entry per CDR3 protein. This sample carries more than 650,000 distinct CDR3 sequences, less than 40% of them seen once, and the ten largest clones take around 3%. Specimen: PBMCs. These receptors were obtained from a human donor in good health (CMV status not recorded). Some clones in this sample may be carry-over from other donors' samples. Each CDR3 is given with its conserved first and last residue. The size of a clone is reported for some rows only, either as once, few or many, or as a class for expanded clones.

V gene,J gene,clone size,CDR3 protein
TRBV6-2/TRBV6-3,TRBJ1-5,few,CASSGQQRDQPQHF
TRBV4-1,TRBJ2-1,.,CASSQEVGLAGGLF
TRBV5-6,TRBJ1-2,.,CASSLGNSYYGYTF
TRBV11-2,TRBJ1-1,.,CASSRRQGMNTEAFF
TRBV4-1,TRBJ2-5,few,CASSQGGLAGTETQYF
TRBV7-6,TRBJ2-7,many,CASSLLRDYTYEQYF
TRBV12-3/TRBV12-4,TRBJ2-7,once,CASSLRPGDEQYF
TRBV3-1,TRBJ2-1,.,CASSQVQGPSYNEQFF
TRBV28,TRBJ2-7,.,CASSFPTASGRTYEQNF
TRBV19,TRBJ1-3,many,CASNAGKGGNTIYF
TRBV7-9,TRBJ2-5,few,CASSLDTGPTSGSIRETQYF
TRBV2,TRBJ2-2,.,CATEPSGRAGGELFF
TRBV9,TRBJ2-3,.,CASSAGLHTDTQYF
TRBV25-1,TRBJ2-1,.,CASSVRGMGLADEQFF
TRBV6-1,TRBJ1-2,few,CASSEARVGRDYGYTF
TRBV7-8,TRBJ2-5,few,CASSLVSLETQYF
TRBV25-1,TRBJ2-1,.,CARTLLSGRPGEQFF
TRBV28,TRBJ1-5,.,CASFDWTDSNQPQHF
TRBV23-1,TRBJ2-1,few,CASSPSTGEEGQSSYNEQFF
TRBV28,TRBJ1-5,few,CASSLRGGQGNQPQHF
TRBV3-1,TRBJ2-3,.,CASSQDWTGDSFTDTQYF
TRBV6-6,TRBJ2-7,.,CASSYLNRGHEQYF
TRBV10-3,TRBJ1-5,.,CAASATDSSNQPQHF
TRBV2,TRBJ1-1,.,CASSRDRLGTEAFF
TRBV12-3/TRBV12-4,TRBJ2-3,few,CASRRLVYTDTQYF
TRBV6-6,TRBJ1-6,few,CASSYISTPLHF
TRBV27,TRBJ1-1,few,CASSKGQGILEAFF
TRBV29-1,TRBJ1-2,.,CSVAGQGYGYTF
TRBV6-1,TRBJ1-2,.,CASVKIRTGGNYGYTF
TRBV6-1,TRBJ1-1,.,CAVGPLNTEAFF
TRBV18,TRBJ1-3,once,CASSPLRDPLGKSSGNTIYF
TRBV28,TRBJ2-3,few,CASSTPLAGGADTQYF
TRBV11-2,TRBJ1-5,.,CASSLEGTGREPQHF
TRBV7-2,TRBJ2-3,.,CASSLEDLASTDTQYF
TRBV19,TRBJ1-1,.,CASSMGRGLNTEAFF
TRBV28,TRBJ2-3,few,CASWSGTGAADTQYF
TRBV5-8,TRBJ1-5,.,CASSLARDYSNQPQHF
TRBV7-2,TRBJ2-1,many,CASSFGLAADEQFF
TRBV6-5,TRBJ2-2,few,CASSYEGANTGELFF
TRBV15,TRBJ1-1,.,CATSRDPILPF